The 12 T cell receptor beta chains listed next were all sequenced from one sample in a study of radiotherapy plus CTLA-4 blockade in lung cancer. The method was immunoSEQ multiplex PCR; TCRdb's version includes in-frame clones alone and lacks a portion of them. This sample has tens of thousands of clones, with around 77% found just once. The source was peripheral blood, collected from a patient treated with radiotherapy plus ipilimumab. The receptors here all came from a human donor with non-small cell lung cancer who had a complete response to radiotherapy plus ipilimumab.

V usage is TRBV30 and J usage is TRBJ1-1; no firm D call. CDR3 length: 14 residues. Between the trimmed V and J ends, which lost 3 bases and 8 bases, there was a span of 19 bases. CDR1 GTSNPN and CDR2 SVGIG come from the germline V gene (reference sequence). The CDR3 sequence: CAWRGYTAGEEAFF. In DNA, the CDR3 is TGTGCCTGGAGGGGTTATACTGCAGGAGAAGAAGCTTTCTTT.

CDR3 coding DNA: TGTGCCAGCAGCTTCTCCGGTCCCGGGGCCCATGGCTACACCTTC. Translating gives CASSFSGPGAHGYTF. The chain has TRBV7-9 and TRBJ1-2; D possibly corresponds to TRBD1 (5 bases). Looked up from germline, CDR1 is SEHNR and CDR2 is FQNEAQ (reference sequence). CDR3 length equals 15 residues. Deletions cut 3 bases from V and 6 bases from J, with 17 bases between.

The chain carries TRBV30 and TRBJ2-7, with unresolved D. The germline V and J ends were trimmed by 2 bases and 7 bases, with 9 bases remaining between them. CDR1 and CDR2 from the germline V gene are GTSNPN and SVGIG (reference sequence). The CDR3 totals 11 residues. The CDR3 spells CAWSRMREQYF. CDR3 nucleotide sequence: TGTGCCTGGAGTCGCATGCGAGAGCAGTACTTC.

The chain uses TRBV11-2 and TRBJ1-1, with a possible D match to TRBD1 (5 bases). This CDR3 contains 14 residues. Germline values: CDR1 SGHAT, CDR2 FQNNGV. V was trimmed by 2 bases and J by 3 bases, leaving 10 bases between them. CDR3 coding DNA: TGTGCCAGCAGCTTAATTGGGGGTGACACTGAAGCTTTCTTT. It encodes CASSLIGGDTEAFF.

This clone was detected a few times. The V call is TRBV29-1, the J call TRBJ2-4; D is possibly TRBD1 or TRBD2 (6 bases each). V was cut by 5 bases and J by 2 bases, with 13 bases left in between. The CDR3 runs to 14 residues. The germline V gene encodes CDR1 SQVTM and CDR2 ANQGSEA. CDR3 nucleotide sequence: TGCAGCGTTCAGGAGGGGGTCACCAAAAACATTCAGTACTTC. This sequence encodes CSVQEGVTKNIQYF.

This clone was counted a few times. The chain carries TRBV4-3 and TRBJ1-5; TRBD1 matches 8 bases. The germline CDR1 and CDR2 sequences are LGHNA and YSLEER. After removal of 3 bases from V and 3 bases from J, the junction contained 4 bases not matched to a gene. The CDR3 contains 15 residues. The CDR3 is CASSQGTGFNQPQHF. The CDR3 DNA reads TGCGCCAGCAGCCAGGGGACAGGATTCAATCAGCCCCAGCATTTT.

This chain joins TRBV6-6 and TRBJ2-7; 7 bases agree with TRBD1. The V and J ends lost 0 bases and 3 bases, in that order; junction bases with no gene match: 5. Per the germline V gene, CDR1 is MNHNY and CDR2 is SVGAGI (reference sequence). There are 15 residues in the CDR3. CDR3 sequence reads: CASSYSGQDHYEQYF. The CDR3 DNA is TGTGCCAGCAGTTACTCAGGACAGGACCACTACGAGCAGTACTTC.

This clone was observed a handful of times. V usage is TRBV19 and J usage is TRBJ1-4; D is ambiguous. The CDR3 has 13 residues. V was cut by 3 bases and J by 13 bases, with 15 bases left in between. Germline V gene lookup returns CDR1 LNHDA and CDR2 SQIVND (reference sequence). The CDR3 loop is CASSIGGERGLFF. DNA for the CDR3: TGTGCCAGTAGTATCGGCGGGGAAAGAGGACTGTTTTTT.

The rearrangement joins TRBV12-5 to TRBJ1-5; 7 bases fit TRBD1. The CDR3 has 16 residues. Trimming at V came to 2 bases and at J to 3 bases, leaving 7 bases not matched to a gene. Germline V lookup: CDR1 LGHNT, CDR2 FRNRAP. Written as DNA, the CDR3 is TGTGCTAGTGGTTTGATGGGACAGCGATTCAATCAGCCCCAGCATTTT. Amino acid sequence: CASGLMGQRFNQPQHF.

The CDR3 spells CASSYSGPGDTQYF. CDR3 coding DNA: TGTGCCAGCAGTTACTCGGGGCCGGGGGATACGCAGTATTTT. The chain links TRBV6-6 to TRBJ2-3; either TRBD1 or TRBD2 may supply D (5 bases each). Germline lookup yields CDR1 MNHNY and CDR2 SVGAGI (reference sequence). V dropped 0 bases and J dropped 6 bases, with 10 bases sitting between them. The CDR3 runs 14 residues.

The chain couples TRBV7-2 to TRBJ1-1, with D possibly being TRBD1 (5 bases). The length of the CDR3 is 16 residues. The germline V and J ends were trimmed by 5 bases and 5 bases, with 21 bases remaining between them. Germline lookup yields CDR1 SGHTA and CDR2 FQGNSA. CDR3 sequence reads: CASSPRWGDLRTEAFF. CDR3 nucleotides: TGTGCCAGCAGCCCCCGGTGGGGGGACCTCCGGACTGAAGCTTTCTTT.

This sequence joins TRBV5-8 and TRBJ2-2; 8 bases map to TRBD1. Germline CDR1 and CDR2: SGHTS and YDEGEE. CDR3 size: 16 residues. V was pared by 2 bases and J by 5 bases, with 8 bases of the junction left unmatched. The CDR3 sequence is CASSFQPGGTTGELFF. Written as DNA, the CDR3 is TGTGCCAGCAGCTTTCAGCCAGGGGGCACAACCGGGGAGCTGTTTTTT.